The source of this T cell receptor beta chain is a study of cytomegalovirus exposure and HLA in healthy donors. A multiplex PCR was run with 60 Vbeta primers and 13 Jbeta primers. TCRdb's table, derived via immunoSEQ multiplex PCR, lists solely in-frame clones and lacks some. This table has about 190,000 clones, around 85% appearing once. The sample comprised PBMCs. The TCR originated in a man aged 18 to 35 in good health and CMV-seronegative.

The CDR3 spells CASSLTLIKQGGTEAFF. The CDR3 coding sequence is TGTGCCAGCAGCTTAACCCTCATTAAACAGGGGGGCACTGAAGCTTTCTTT. The rearrangement uses TRBV11-2 and TRBJ1-1; the match to TRBD1 covers 8 bases. J was trimmed by 4 bases and V by 2 bases; bases with no gene match: 12. Germline CDR1 reads SGHAT; CDR2 reads FQNNGV. The CDR3 runs 17 residues.